This T cell receptor beta chain was observed in a study of blood T cell repertoires in COVID-19. CDR3 length equals 16 residues. Trimming took off 6 bases at V and 0 bases at J, with 15 bases between the two ends. Per the germline V gene, CDR1 is MDHEN and CDR2 is SYDVKM. Some clones are missing from TCRdb's copy, which holds only in-frame ones; the method was immunoSEQ multiplex PCR. Among about 210,000 clones listed, about nine tenths were seen once. V and J are TRBV28 and TRBJ2-4, with D unclear. The clonotype originates from a man aged 25-45 years in a cohort exposed to, infected with or recovered from COVID-19 (not recorded which). Sequenced: PBMCs or T cells enriched from blood (not recorded which). The CDR3 DNA follows: TGTGCCAGCAGCCGGTCCGGGTCCCTAGCCAAAAACATTCAGTACTTC. Translating it yields CASSRSGSLAKNIQYF.